Detailed here is one T cell receptor (beta chain). The data are from a study of blood T cell repertoires in COVID-19. At the level of the study: Acute and convalescent COVID-19 specimens originated in the United States, Italy and Spain. Sample material is recorded as cDNA or gDNA derived from T cells, B-cell-depleted T cells, or PBMCs.

CDR3 length: 14 amino acids. Deletions cut 6 bases from V and 0 bases from J, with 12 bases between. The germline CDR1 and CDR2 sequences are SNHLY and FYNNEI. The authors' processing: From reference gene primer amplification, estimates of nucleated cell counts were derived. Assay: immunoSEQ multiplex PCR; the TCRdb copy retains only in-frame clones and omits some. D and trimming come from the DNA, and the V and J calls and clone size come from that table. The sample has under 200,000 clones; 65% to 85% are singletons. This clonotype was obtained from a woman aged 80 or older with active or convalescent COVID-19. The chain combines TRBV2 with TRBJ2-7; a weak D match, TRBD1 (5 bases). Sequencing was carried out using peripheral blood. Written as DNA, the CDR3 is TGTGCCAGCAGGCTACAGGTATCCTCCTACGAGCAGTACTTC. It translates to CASRLQVSSYEQYF.